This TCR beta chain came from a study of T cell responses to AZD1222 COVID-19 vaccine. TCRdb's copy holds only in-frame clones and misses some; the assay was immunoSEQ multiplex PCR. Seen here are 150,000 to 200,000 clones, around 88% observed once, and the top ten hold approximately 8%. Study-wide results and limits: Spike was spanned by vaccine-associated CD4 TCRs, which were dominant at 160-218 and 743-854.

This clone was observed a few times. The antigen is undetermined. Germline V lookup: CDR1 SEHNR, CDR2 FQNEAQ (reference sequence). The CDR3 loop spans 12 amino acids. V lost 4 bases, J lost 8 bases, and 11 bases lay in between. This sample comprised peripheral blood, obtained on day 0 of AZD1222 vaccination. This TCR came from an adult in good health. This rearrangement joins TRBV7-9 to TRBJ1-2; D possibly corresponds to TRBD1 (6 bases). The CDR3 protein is CASSSQGIGYTF. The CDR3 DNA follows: TGTGCCAGCAGCTCACAGGGCATCGGCTACACCTTC.